Listed here is a single T cell receptor beta chain. The specificity of this receptor is unknown. Base qualities were left out, and no much larger clone turns up one base away. The collaborating institutions used their own protocols to collect whole blood in K2EDTA tubes. For TCRbeta analysis, collaborators shipped samples in one of three forms: frozen whole blood, isolated PBMCs, or DNA extracted from either of those sample types. TCRbeta CDR3 regions were amplified from genomic DNA using the immunoSEQ Assay, a bias-controlled multiplex PCR. Concerning the study's data processing: The number of nucleated cells in each sample was estimated by amplification of reference gene primers within the assay. To quantify the absolute abundance of each unique TCRbeta CDR3 rearrangement, sequence reads were collapsed and filtered. Productive Simpson clonality was computed per sample as the square root of Simpson's diversity index over productive rearrangements. TCRdb's version of the immuneACCESS table is confined to in-frame rearrangements and falls short of the full clone set. An unresolved V gene accounts for under half of the shortfall where checked; the remainder is of unknown origin. V, J and clone size are taken as reported in that table, and D and trimming were inferred from the DNA itself. The sample includes about 120,000 clones, with around nine tenths observed a single time. The ten most abundant clones make up roughly 1.9% of the sample.

This sample is part of a study of blood T cell repertoires in COVID-19 (TCRdb year 2020). For context, the study as a whole: Samples from collaborators originated in the United States, Italy and Spain and spanned both the acute and convalescent phases of COVID-19. The material from the prospective study consisted of cDNA or gDNA derived from T cells, B-cell-depleted T cells, or PBMCs. Deeply sampled blood TCRbeta repertoires from subjects exposed to, actively infected with, or recovered from COVID-19 were included in the dataset. The repertoires were released in a freely available public database meant as a resource for research on the immune response to SARS-CoV-2. Samples were obtained from the ongoing ImmuneRACE study (first 160 participants) and from some 1,300 subjects provided by 6 global collaborators. Sample metadata almost always included a de-identified subject ID, COVID-19 status, age in years and sex. Where available, HLA class I and class II types were taken from metadata supplied by the sample provider and were not determined by assay-based typing. Results and caveats for the whole study, not just this receptor: Clinical and demographic metadata were provided uncurated, with the amount varying by source and participant.

The germline V gene encodes CDR1 MNHEY and CDR2 SMNVEV (reference sequence). There are 16 amino acids in the CDR3, from cysteine to phenylalanine inclusive. Only CDR3 DNA is held: 48 bases, read in frame from base 1. V loses 4 bases at its end and J loses 3 bases; junction bases beyond the gene matches: 4. This receptor was taken from a human donor with active COVID-19. The donor label of this sample is uncertain. Sequenced: peripheral blood. The chain is encoded by TRBV27 joined to TRBJ2-3; the junction holds 13 bases that match TRBD2. CDR3 sequence: CASSSLAGGLTDTQYF. The nucleotide sequence is TGTGCCAGCAGTTCACTAGCGGGGGGGCTTACAGATACGCAGTATTTT.